This entry is about one TCR beta chain. Its antigen is not known. CDR3 length equals 16 residues. The germline CDR1 and CDR2 sequences are SGHTA and FQGNSA. V was clipped by 0 bases and J by 5 bases, with 17 bases between them. This specimen belongs to a study of T cell responses to AZD1222 COVID-19 vaccine. Whole-study findings and limits: Just 5 to 7 AZD1222 recipients were seropositive at baseline. In a largely white British group with more females than males, clonal diversity was possibly underestimated.

The table came from immunoSEQ multiplex PCR; TCRdb's copy has only in-frame clones and leaves some out. The sample lists approximately 130,000 clones, 93% occurring once. This clonotype was sampled from an adult in good health. The sample was peripheral blood, taken on day 0 of AZD1222 vaccination. J is TRBJ2-7 and V is TRBV7-2, with D possibly TRBD2 on 6 matching bases. For the CDR3, the DNA is TGTGCCAGCAGCTTAGCTAGTGGAGGGGAAGGCCACGAGCAGTACTTC. This encodes CASSLASGGEGHEQYF.